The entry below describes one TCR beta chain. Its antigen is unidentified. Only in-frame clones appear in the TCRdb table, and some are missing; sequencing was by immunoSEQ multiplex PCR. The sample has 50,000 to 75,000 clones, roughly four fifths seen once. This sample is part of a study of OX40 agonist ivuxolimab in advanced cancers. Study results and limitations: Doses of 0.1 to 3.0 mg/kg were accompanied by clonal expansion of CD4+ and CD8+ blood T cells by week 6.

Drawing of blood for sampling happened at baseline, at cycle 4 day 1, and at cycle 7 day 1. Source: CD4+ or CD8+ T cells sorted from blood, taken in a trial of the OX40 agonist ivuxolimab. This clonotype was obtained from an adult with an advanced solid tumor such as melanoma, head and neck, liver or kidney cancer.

CDR3 sequence (DNA): TGTGCCAGCAGTTACATACAGGGGAATGAAAAACTGTTTTTT. It codes for CASSYIQGNEKLFF. The chain employs TRBV6-5 and TRBJ1-4; 7 bases map to TRBD1. V lost 2 bases to trimming and J lost 5 bases; unmatched junction nucleotides: 2. This CDR3 region has 14 residues. Per germline, CDR1 MNHEY and CDR2 SVGAGI.